The TCR beta chain under discussion was sequenced for a study of blood T cell repertoires in COVID-19. Study details: From the United States, Italy and Spain came samples of acute and convalescent COVID-19. Nucleic acid was either cDNA or gDNA, and it came from T cells, B-cell-depleted T cells, or PBMCs.

Germline V CDR1 and CDR2: MNHEY, SMNVEV (reference sequence). The CDR3 runs 14 residues. The V segment lost 2 bases and the J segment 8 bases; nucleotides outside the gene matches: 7. Original data processing: Amplification of reference gene primers was used by the study to estimate nucleated cell counts. TCRdb's table, derived via immunoSEQ multiplex PCR, lists solely in-frame clones and lacks some. Clone size and the V and J calls come from that table; the DNA yielded D and trimming. This repertoire shows roughly 99,000 clones, roughly 90% found once; its top ten account for 4.9%. This receptor was identified in a man in his forties or fifties with active or convalescent COVID-19. The chain links TRBV27 to TRBJ1-2; 8 nucleotides match TRBD1. The source material was peripheral blood. The CDR3 loop reads CASSLRTGRGGYTF. The CDR3 DNA is TGTGCCAGCAGTTTACGGACAGGGCGGGGAGGCTACACCTTC.